The text below deals with one T cell receptor (beta chain). Its matching antigen is unknown. This entry belongs to a study of glioma-infiltrating T cells after dendritic cell vaccination. Study-level findings and limits: Estimated pretreatment TIL content predicted outcome after dendritic cell vaccination.

Libraries were prepared by immunoSEQ multiplex PCR; TCRdb keeps only in-frame clonotypes and omits some of them. The sample has 75,000 to 95,000 clones, approximately 78% seen once. The germline V and J ends were trimmed by 0 bases and 4 bases, with 13 bases remaining between them. The CDR3 sequence is 15 residues long. Germline CDR1 reads GTSNPN; CDR2 reads SVGIG (reference sequence). Noted time point: after dendritic cell vaccination, including at tumor progression/relapse. PBMC sampling occurred before vaccination, two weeks after the third dose, and at progression. The chain employs TRBV30 and TRBJ1-3; no clear D. This receptor was taken from a human donor with glioblastoma. Sequenced material: blood, taken after dendritic cell vaccination. The DNA for the CDR3 is TGTGCCTGGAGTGTACCCGAGAGAAAGGGAAACACCATATATTTT. Its translation: CAWSVPERKGNTIYF.